This is a list of T cell receptor beta chains from one sample in a study of spatial heterogeneity in lung cancer. One entry per CDR3 protein, called by TCRdb with MiXCR from the 5' RACE reads. The sample gives 9,000 to 10,000 distinct CDR3 sequences, approximately 5.5% of which show up once; over 20% is in the top ten. Sequenced material: lung tumor tissue, taken at surgery. The receptors originated from a female donor with early-stage non-small cell lung cancer. CDR3s include the opening cysteine and the closing phenylalanine or tryptophan. Each record gives: D gene, J gene, clone size, V gene, CDR3 DNA, CDR3 protein. D genes are given only for firm matches. Not every row has a clone size; where given, it reads once, few, many or a size class.

d_call: NA
j_call: TRBJ1-1
clone_size: many
v_call: TRBV29-1
cdr3_nt: TGCAGCGTTGTTGGTCAAGGAGGGGTCACTGAAGCTTTCTTT
cdr3_aa: CSVVGQGGVTEAFF

d_call: NA
j_call: TRBJ2-2
clone_size: many
v_call: TRBV7-2
cdr3_nt: TGTGCCAGCAGCGCGGGCGGGGCGAACACCGGGGAGCTGTTTTTT
cdr3_aa: CASSAGGANTGELFF

d_call: TRBD2
j_call: TRBJ2-5
clone_size: medium-sized
v_call: TRBV7-2
cdr3_nt: TGTGCCAGCAGCTTTACCGGGGGGGAGACCCAGTACTTC
cdr3_aa: CASSFTGGETQYF

d_call: NA
j_call: TRBJ2-7
clone_size: NA
v_call: TRBV3-1
cdr3_nt: TGTGCCAGCAGCCAAGGGAGGGTTGCGTACGAGCAGTACTTC
cdr3_aa: CASSQGRVAYEQYF

d_call: TRBD1
j_call: TRBJ1-1
clone_size: once
v_call: TRBV5-1
cdr3_nt: TGCGCCAGCAGCCCCGGACAGGGGATGAACACTGAAGCTTTCTTT
cdr3_aa: CASSPGQGMNTEAFF

d_call: NA
j_call: TRBJ2-2
clone_size: medium-sized
v_call: TRBV6-1
cdr3_nt: TGTGCCAGCAGTGCTTTACAGGGAATTAACACCGGGGAGCTGTTTTTT
cdr3_aa: CASSALQGINTGELFF

d_call: NA
j_call: TRBJ1-3
clone_size: many
v_call: TRBV30
cdr3_nt: TGTGCCAAAAGTGGGTTCGGAAACACCATATATTTT
cdr3_aa: CAKSGFGNTIYF

d_call: NA
j_call: TRBJ1-5
clone_size: many
v_call: TRBV2
cdr3_nt: TGTGCCTCCCATTGGGGGTCGGGGGAACGGAGCAATCAGCCCCAGCATTTT
cdr3_aa: CASHWGSGERSNQPQHF

d_call: NA
j_call: TRBJ2-2
clone_size: NA
v_call: TRBV3-1
cdr3_nt: TGTGCCAGCAGCCGACCCCTCGGTAGCGGGAACACCGGGGAGCTGTTTTTT
cdr3_aa: CASSRPLGSGNTGELFF

d_call: NA
j_call: TRBJ1-6
clone_size: many
v_call: TRBV11-2
cdr3_nt: TGTGCCAGCACGCCGAATCGGCAGAATAATTCACCCCTCCACTTT
cdr3_aa: CASTPNRQNNSPLHF

d_call: NA
j_call: TRBJ2-7
clone_size: NA
v_call: TRBV6-1
cdr3_nt: TGTGCCACCTTAGGGGGGGCCTACGAGCAGTACTTC
cdr3_aa: CATLGGAYEQYF

d_call: TRBD2
j_call: TRBJ2-1
clone_size: many
v_call: TRBV7-6
cdr3_nt: TGTGCCAGCGCATTTCTAGCGGGAGATTCGTATTCCTACAATGAGCAGTTCTTC
cdr3_aa: CASAFLAGDSYSYNEQFF

d_call: NA
j_call: TRBJ1-5
clone_size: many
v_call: TRBV7-2
cdr3_nt: TGTGCCAGCAGCTTAGCGCCAGTTGGGGGGAGACAATCCAATCAGCCCCAGCATTTT
cdr3_aa: CASSLAPVGGRQSNQPQHF

d_call: NA
j_call: TRBJ1-4
clone_size: medium-sized
v_call: TRBV25-1
cdr3_nt: TGTGCCAGCAGTGAAAGTTGGAGGCCGGGTGAAAAACTGTTTTTT
cdr3_aa: CASSESWRPGEKLFF

d_call: NA
j_call: TRBJ2-7
clone_size: many
v_call: TRBV30
cdr3_nt: TGTGCCTGGAGTGAGGAGGAGGGGCGCCGCCACGAGCAGTACTTC
cdr3_aa: CAWSEEEGRRHEQYF